Given below is one T cell receptor (beta chain) in context. The antigen remains unidentified. The sample belongs to a study of shared clonotypes between healthy human individuals. Turning to the study itself: Ranging from 18 to 49 in age, donors were a couple of women and three men.

TCRdb's table, derived via immunoSEQ multiplex PCR, lists solely in-frame clones and lacks some. The data hold roughly 1 million clones, with more than 75% observed a single time. V gave up 1 base and J gave up 10 bases, with 11 bases separating them. The CDR3 length is 13 residues. Germline V CDR1 and CDR2: SGHTA, FQGNSA. Overall study results and limits: Rarefaction exposed incomplete sorted-subset sequencing despite large depth. A handful of donors held about 5.1% of naive CD4 clonotypes in common.

This receptor was taken from a man between 18 and 29 years old in good health. Some clones in this sample may be carry-over from other donors' samples. The gene calls are TRBV7-2 and TRBJ2-1; TRBD2 might be the D (5 bases). The source material was memory CD4+ T cells from PBMCs. Subset defined: CD45RA-negative fraction. The CDR3: CASSLVRTGEQFF. CDR3 in DNA: TGTGCCAGCAGCTTAGTCAGGACGGGGGAGCAGTTCTTC.